Shown below are 15 T cell receptor beta chains from a single sample sequenced in a study of T cell changes during pregnancy in multiple sclerosis. Sequencing used immunoSEQ multiplex PCR; TCRdb keeps in-frame clones, though not all of them. The sample carries around 70,000 clones, 80% to 95% recorded once. The material was peripheral blood, obtained before pregnancy. The receptors come from a female donor with multiple sclerosis, enrolled in a pregnancy study.

This rearrangement joins TRBV4-2 to TRBJ2-7; tentatively, D is TRBD2 (6 bases). This CDR3 spans 16 amino acids. Between the trimmed V and J ends, which lost 0 bases and 0 bases, there was a span of 12 bases. Germline V lookup: CDR1 LGHNA, CDR2 YNFKEQ. Written as DNA, the CDR3 is TGTGCCAGCAGCCAAGATGGAGGGACTGGCTCCTACGAGCAGTACTTC. It is translated as CASSQDGGTGSYEQYF.

This sequence joins TRBV4-2 and TRBJ2-6, with D maybe TRBD1 (6 bases). Trimming shortened V by 3 bases and J by 0 bases, and 12 bases separated the two germline ends. Germline V gene lookup returns CDR1 LGHNA and CDR2 YNFKEQ. The CDR3 loop spans 17 amino acids. In DNA, the CDR3 is TGTGCCAGCAGCCACGAGGACAGTTCCTCTGGGGCCAACGTCCTGACTTTC. Amino acids: CASSHEDSSSGANVLTF.

The V and J genes are TRBV7-6 and TRBJ2-7; 7 nucleotides agree with TRBD1. V shed 6 bases, J shed 6 bases, and the junction held 8 bases outside the gene matches. Germline values: CDR1 SGHVS, CDR2 FNYEAQ. This CDR3 is built from 13 residues. DNA for the CDR3: TGTGCCAGCAGTTCCCAGACAGGGAGCGAGCAGTACTTC. Its protein product is CASSSQTGSEQYF. The entire variable domain, with the rest obtained from reference TRBV7-6 and TRBJ2-7, is as follows: GAGVSQSPRYKVTKRGQDVALRCDPISGHVSLYWYRQALGQGPEFLTYFNYEAQQDKSGLPNDRFSAERPEGSISTLTIQRTEQRDSAMYRCASSSQTGSEQYFGPGTRLTVT.

The gene calls are TRBV7-9 and TRBJ1-2; D perhaps matches TRBD1 (6 bases). Deletions cut 8 bases from V and 3 bases from J, with 25 bases between. The CDR3 is made up of 17 amino acids. Germline V gene sequence: CDR1 SEHNR, CDR2 FQNEAQ (reference sequence). CDR3 in amino acids: CASSEALPGAEDYGYTF. CDR3 DNA sequence: TGTGCCAGCTCCGAGGCCCTGCCAGGGGCGGAGGACTATGGCTACACCTTC.

The rearrangement joins TRBV6-7 to TRBJ2-5; D is ambiguous. TRBV6-7 is identified as an open reading frame with a role that is uncertain. The CDR3 contains 11 residues. Trimming removed 4 bases from V and 4 bases from J, with 4 bases in between. The CDR3 is CASSSRETQYF. CDR3 nucleotides: TGTGCCAGCAGTTCGAGAGAGACCCAGTACTTC.

V is TRBV4-2 and J is TRBJ2-2; D may be TRBD2 (6 bases). Germline V gene sequence: CDR1 LGHNA, CDR2 YNFKEQ. The CDR3 spans 18 residues. With 0 bases removed from V and 3 bases from J, the gap between germline ends came to 17 bases. The CDR3 protein is CASSQEPPGVGYTGELFF. CDR3 DNA sequence: TGTGCCAGCAGCCAAGAACCGCCGGGAGTTGGGTACACCGGGGAGCTGTTTTTT.

The chain employs TRBV5-1 and TRBJ2-3; 9 nucleotides agree with TRBD2. Per the germline V gene, CDR1 is SGHRS and CDR2 is YFSETQ. The CDR3 length is 17 residues. V trimming: 1 base; J trimming: 1 base; junction bases outside the gene matches: 7. CDR3: CASSLSAGGVGTDTQYF. DNA for the CDR3: TGCGCCAGCAGCTTGTCAGCGGGAGGAGTTGGCACAGATACGCAGTATTTT.

CDR3 residues: CASSVYRGAGAHEQYF. The CDR3 DNA follows: TGTGCCAGCAGCGTGTACAGGGGAGCGGGAGCTCACGAGCAGTACTTC. The V gene is TRBV5-8, the J gene TRBJ2-7; TRBD2 might be the D (8 bases). Germline CDR1 is SGHTS and CDR2 is YDEGEE. Trimming stripped 4 bases from V and 5 bases from J, with 22 bases between. This CDR3 comprises 16 residues.

The rearrangement links TRBV18 to TRBJ2-1, with 7 bases fitting TRBD1. Germline CDR1 and CDR2: KGHSH and LQKENI. This CDR3 comprises 14 residues. V lost 4 bases and J lost 6; bases outside the gene matches: 6. CDR3: CASSRSDRINEQFF. Here the CDR3 DNA reads TGTGCCAGCTCACGCTCGGACAGGATCAATGAGCAGTTCTTC.

This clone was picked up a small number of times. The rearrangement uses TRBV2 and TRBJ2-7; 9 bases map to TRBD2. This CDR3 spans 14 amino acids. Germline values: CDR1 SNHLY, CDR2 FYNNEI. V lost 4 bases and J lost 0; bases outside the gene matches: 1. CDR3 protein: CASSGTSASYEQYF. CDR3 in DNA: TGTGCCAGCAGTGGGACTAGCGCCTCCTACGAGCAGTACTTC.

The gene calls are TRBV7-2 and TRBJ2-3; 12 positions agree with TRBD2. The CDR3 has 17 residues. Germline values: CDR1 SGHTA, CDR2 FQGNSA. V shed 6 bases and J 2 bases; nucleotides not matched to a gene: 9. CDR3 sequence reads: CASSFRTSGTLTDTQYF. CDR3 in DNA: TGTGCCAGCAGTTTTCGGACTAGCGGGACCCTCACAGATACGCAGTATTTT.

The chain recombines TRBV19 with TRBJ1-5, with TRBD1 identical over 7 bases. Germline V gene data show CDR1 as LNHDA and CDR2 as SQIVND (reference sequence). After removal of 8 bases from V and 1 base from J, the junction contained 8 bases not matched to a gene. CDR3 size: 15 residues. CDR3 loop: CASGEQGLSNQPQHF. The CDR3 DNA reads TGTGCCAGTGGGGAACAGGGGTTGAGCAATCAGCCCCAGCATTTT.

The chain joins TRBV7-3 to TRBJ2-6; TRBD2 is a possible D gene (5 bases). Germline assignment: CDR1 SGHTA and CDR2 FQGTGA. V was cut by 3 bases and J by 0 bases, with 6 bases left in between. This CDR3 has 15 amino acids. The CDR3 here is CASSLGSSGANVLTF. CDR3 in DNA: TGTGCCAGCAGCTTGGGGAGCTCTGGGGCCAACGTCCTGACTTTC.

The chain employs TRBV7-9 and TRBJ1-2; 7 positions match TRBD1. V was pared by 5 bases and J by 8 bases, with 11 bases of the junction left unmatched. The CDR3 is made up of 14 amino acids. Germline V gene lookup returns CDR1 SEHNR and CDR2 FQNEAQ (reference sequence). The CDR3 sequence is CASSHMTGQRGYTF. The CDR3 DNA reads as TGTGCCAGCAGCCATATGACAGGGCAAAGGGGCTACACCTTC.

The chain links TRBV28 to TRBJ2-3; D perhaps matches TRBD1 (6 bases). CDR1 and CDR2 (germline): MDHEN, SYDVKM. The CDR3 consists of 13 residues. Trimming stripped 6 bases from V and 3 bases from J, with 10 bases between. The CDR3 is CASSSDRTDTQYF. CDR3 DNA sequence: TGTGCCAGCAGCTCTGACAGGACAGATACGCAGTATTTT.